The rows below give T cell receptor beta chains drawn from one sample of a study of identifying expanded T cells in peripheral blood. Assay used: immunoSEQ multiplex PCR; TCRdb lists only in-frame clones, some missing. The sample carries about 63,000 clones, approximately 82% recorded once. The sequencing input was blood. The origin of the receptors is a person aged 18 to 75 in good health. The conserved cysteine and the conserved F or W are not part of the CDR3 here.

cdr3_aa: ASSVSSGGPYNEQF; v_call: TRBV7-2
cdr3_aa: ASSGTGFDGYT; v_call: TRBV7-2
cdr3_aa: ASRTVTDTQY; v_call: TRBV25-1
cdr3_aa: AWSWAHYNEQF; v_call: TRBV30
cdr3_aa: ASSPQVGSYNEQF; v_call: TRBV5-1
cdr3_aa: ASSYFPGSAYEQY; v_call: TRBV6-6
cdr3_aa: ASHKDQGGNGYT; v_call: TRBV6-5
cdr3_aa: ASSPLAGDTGELF; v_call: TRBV18
cdr3_aa: ASSLEGPDGQF; v_call: TRBV5-1
cdr3_aa: AVQDGYQETQY; v_call: TRBV6-6
cdr3_aa: ASSRGEGQTQY; v_call: TRBV7-9
cdr3_aa: ASSLGAGELF; v_call: TRBV7-6
cdr3_aa: ASSIVKNTEAF; v_call: TRBV19
cdr3_aa: ASSLIAGSSYEQY; v_call: TRBV11-3
cdr3_aa: ASSLPDLGYNEQF; v_call: TRBV13
cdr3_aa: ASSLRCPRPGANVLT; v_call: TRBV5-7
cdr3_aa: AISLAGGDNEQF; v_call: TRBV10-3
cdr3_aa: ASTPSEGKQQY; v_call: TRBV6-5
cdr3_aa: ASSLAAGFYTGELF; v_call: TRBV7-9
cdr3_aa: ASSAFLNTDTQY; v_call: TRBV2
cdr3_aa: ASSLGQNTGELF; v_call: TRBV11-2
cdr3_aa: ASSLRGTSTDTQY; v_call: TRBV5-1
cdr3_aa: ASSQDPPRTSVTDTQY; v_call: TRBV7-2
cdr3_aa: ASSKEDRASTDTQY; v_call: TRBV21-1
cdr3_aa: ASSEVKGGTDTQY; v_call: TRBV6-1